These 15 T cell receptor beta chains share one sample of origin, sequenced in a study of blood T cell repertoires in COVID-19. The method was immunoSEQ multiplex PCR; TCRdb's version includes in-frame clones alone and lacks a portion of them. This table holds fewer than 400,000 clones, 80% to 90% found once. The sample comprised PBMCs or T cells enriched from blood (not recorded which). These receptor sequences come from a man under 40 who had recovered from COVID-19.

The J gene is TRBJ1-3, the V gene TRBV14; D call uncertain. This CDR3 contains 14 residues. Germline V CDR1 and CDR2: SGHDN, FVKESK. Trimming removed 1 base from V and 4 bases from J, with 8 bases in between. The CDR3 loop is CASSQAGFGNTIYF. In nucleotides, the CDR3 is TGTGCCAGCAGCCAAGCCGGGTTCGGAAACACCATATATTTT.

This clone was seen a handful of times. CDR3 coding DNA: TGCGCCAGCAGCATAGGGACTAGCGGGTTGTCGCGGCAGTTCTTC. It encodes CASSIGTSGLSRQFF. The chain links TRBV5-1 to TRBJ2-1; 12 positions match TRBD2. J was trimmed by 12 bases and V by 4 bases; bases with no gene match: 11. This CDR3 has 15 amino acids. Looked up from germline, CDR1 is SGHRS and CDR2 is YFSETQ. The full variable domain, in which reference TRBV5-1 and TRBJ2-1 provide the parts outside the CDR3, is KAGVTQTPRYLIKTRGQQVTLSCSPISGHRSVSWYQQTPGQGLQFLFEYFSETQRNKGNFPGRFSGRQFSNSRSEMNVSTLELGDSALYLCASSIGTSGLSRQFFGPGTRLTVL.

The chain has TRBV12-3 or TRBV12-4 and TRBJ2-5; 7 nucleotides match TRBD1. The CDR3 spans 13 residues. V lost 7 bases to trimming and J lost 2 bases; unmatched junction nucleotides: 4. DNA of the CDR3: TGTGCCAGCATTAGGACAGGTCAAGAGACCCAGTACTTC. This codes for CASIRTGQETQYF.

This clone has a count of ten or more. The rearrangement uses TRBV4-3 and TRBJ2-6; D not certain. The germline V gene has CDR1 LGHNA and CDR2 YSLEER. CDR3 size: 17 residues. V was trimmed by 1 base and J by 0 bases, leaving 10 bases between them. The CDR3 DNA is TGCGCCAGCAGCCAAGGTGGCAGGCCCTCTGGGGCCAACGTCCTGACTTTC. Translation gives CASSQGGRPSGANVLTF.

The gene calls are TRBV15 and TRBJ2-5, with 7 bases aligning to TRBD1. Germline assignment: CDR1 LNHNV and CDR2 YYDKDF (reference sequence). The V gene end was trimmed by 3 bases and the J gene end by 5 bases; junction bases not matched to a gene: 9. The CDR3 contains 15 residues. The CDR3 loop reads CATSREQGSLETQYF. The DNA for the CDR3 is TGTGCCACCAGCAGGGAACAGGGGTCCCTGGAGACCCAGTACTTC.

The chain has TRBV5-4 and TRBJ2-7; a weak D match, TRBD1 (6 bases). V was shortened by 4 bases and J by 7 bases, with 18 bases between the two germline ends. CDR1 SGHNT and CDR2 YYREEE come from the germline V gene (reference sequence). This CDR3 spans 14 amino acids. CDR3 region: CASSTEVLQGEQYF. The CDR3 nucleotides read TGTGCCAGCAGCACCGAAGTGCTTCAGGGGGAGCAGTACTTC.

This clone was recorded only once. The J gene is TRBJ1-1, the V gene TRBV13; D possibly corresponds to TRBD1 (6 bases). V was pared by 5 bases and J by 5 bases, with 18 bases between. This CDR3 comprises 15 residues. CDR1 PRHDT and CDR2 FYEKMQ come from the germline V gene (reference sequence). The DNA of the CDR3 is TGTGCCAGCAGCCCACCAACAGGGACGGGTACTGAAGCTTTCTTT. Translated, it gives CASSPPTGTGTEAFF.

In DNA form, the CDR3 reads TGTGCCAGCAGCTCCCTTGGGCTTCCGAACTATGGCTACACCTTC. The encoded protein is CASSSLGLPNYGYTF. The V gene is TRBV7-8, the J gene TRBJ1-2; no definite D call. This CDR3 is built from 15 residues. Between the trimmed V and J ends, which lost 4 bases and 2 bases, there was a span of 14 bases. Germline V gene sequence: CDR1 SGHVS, CDR2 FQNEAQ. Full variable domain (missing parts from reference TRBV7-8 and TRBJ1-2): GAGVSQSPRYKVAKRGQDVALRCDPISGHVSLFWYQQALGQGPEFLTYFQNEAQLDKSGLPSDRFFAERPEGSVSTLKIQRTQQEDSAVYLCASSSLGLPNYGYTFGSGTRLTVV.

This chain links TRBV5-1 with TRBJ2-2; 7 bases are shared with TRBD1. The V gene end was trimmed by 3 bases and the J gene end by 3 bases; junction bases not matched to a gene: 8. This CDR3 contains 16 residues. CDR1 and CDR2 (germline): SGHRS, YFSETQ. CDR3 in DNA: TGCGCCAGCAGCTCCGCCCGGGACAGCTACACCGGGGAGCTGTTTTTT. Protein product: CASSSARDSYTGELFF.

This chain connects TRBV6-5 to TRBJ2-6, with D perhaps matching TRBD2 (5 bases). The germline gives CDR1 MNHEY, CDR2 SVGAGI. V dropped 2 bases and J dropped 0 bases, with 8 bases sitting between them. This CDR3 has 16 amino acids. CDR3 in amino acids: CASSYTRDSGANVLTF. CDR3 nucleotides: TGTGCCAGCAGTTACACGAGGGACTCTGGGGCCAACGTCCTGACTTTC.

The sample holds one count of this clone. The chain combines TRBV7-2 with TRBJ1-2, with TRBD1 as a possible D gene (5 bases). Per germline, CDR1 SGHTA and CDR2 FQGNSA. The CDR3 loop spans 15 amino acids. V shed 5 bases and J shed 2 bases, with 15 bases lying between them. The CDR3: CASSPAWGSNYGYTF. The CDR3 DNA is TGTGCCAGCAGCCCCGCTTGGGGCAGCAACTATGGCTACACCTTC.

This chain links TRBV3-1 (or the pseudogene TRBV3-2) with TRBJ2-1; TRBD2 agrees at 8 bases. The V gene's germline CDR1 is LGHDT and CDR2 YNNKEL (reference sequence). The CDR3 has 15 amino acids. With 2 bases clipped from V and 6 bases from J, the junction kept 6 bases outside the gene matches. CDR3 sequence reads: CASSQSGGYFNEQFF. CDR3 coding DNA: TGTGCCAGCAGCCAATCGGGGGGGTATTTCAATGAGCAGTTCTTC.

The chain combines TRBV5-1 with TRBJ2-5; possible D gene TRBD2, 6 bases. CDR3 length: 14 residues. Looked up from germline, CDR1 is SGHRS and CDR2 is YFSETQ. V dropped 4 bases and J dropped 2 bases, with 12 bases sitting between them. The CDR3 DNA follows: TGCGCCAGCAGCCCCGGGGACTTTCAAGAGACCCAGTACTTC. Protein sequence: CASSPGDFQETQYF.

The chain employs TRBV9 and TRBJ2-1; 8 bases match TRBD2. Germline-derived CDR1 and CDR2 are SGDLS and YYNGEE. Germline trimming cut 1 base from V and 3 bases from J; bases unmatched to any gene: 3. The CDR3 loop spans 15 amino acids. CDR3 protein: CASSVSGGVYNEQFF. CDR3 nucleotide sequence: TGTGCCAGCAGCGTATCCGGGGGGGTCTACAATGAGCAGTTCTTC. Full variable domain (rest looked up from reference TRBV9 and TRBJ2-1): DSGVTQTPKHLITATGQRVTLRCSPRSGDLSVYWYQQSLDQGLQFLIQYYNGEERAKGNILERFSAQQFPDLHSELNLSSLELGDSALYFCASSVSGGVYNEQFFGPGTRLTVL.

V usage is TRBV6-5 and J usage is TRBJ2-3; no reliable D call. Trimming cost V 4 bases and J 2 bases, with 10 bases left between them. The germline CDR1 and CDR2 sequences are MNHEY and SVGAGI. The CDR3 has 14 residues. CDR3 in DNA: TGTGCCAGCAGTTGGGCAGGCTACACAGATACGCAGTATTTT. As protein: CASSWAGYTDTQYF.